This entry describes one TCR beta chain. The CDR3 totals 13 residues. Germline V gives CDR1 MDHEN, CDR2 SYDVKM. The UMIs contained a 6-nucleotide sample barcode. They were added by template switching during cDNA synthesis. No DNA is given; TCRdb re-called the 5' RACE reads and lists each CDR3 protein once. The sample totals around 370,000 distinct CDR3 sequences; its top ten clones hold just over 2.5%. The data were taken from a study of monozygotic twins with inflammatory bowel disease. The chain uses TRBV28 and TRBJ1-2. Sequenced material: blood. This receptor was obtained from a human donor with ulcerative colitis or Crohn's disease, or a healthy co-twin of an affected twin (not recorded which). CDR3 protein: CASIPGGTYGYTF.